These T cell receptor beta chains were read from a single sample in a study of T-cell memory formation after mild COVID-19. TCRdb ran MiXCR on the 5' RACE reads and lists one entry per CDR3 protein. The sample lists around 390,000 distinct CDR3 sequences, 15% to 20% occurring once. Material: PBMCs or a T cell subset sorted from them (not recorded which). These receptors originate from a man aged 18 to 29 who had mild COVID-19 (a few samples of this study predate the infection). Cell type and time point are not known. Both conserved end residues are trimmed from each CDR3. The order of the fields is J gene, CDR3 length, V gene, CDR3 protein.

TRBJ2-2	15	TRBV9	ASSVDAGGRYTGELF
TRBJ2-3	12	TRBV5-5	ASSLIAGTDTQY
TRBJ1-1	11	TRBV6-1	ASARGMNTEAF
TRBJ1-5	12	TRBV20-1	SATDGRSNQPQH
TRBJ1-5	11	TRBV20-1	SASSGLDQPQH
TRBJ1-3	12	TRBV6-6	ASSYSGWGNTIY
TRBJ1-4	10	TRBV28	ASSQQGEKLF
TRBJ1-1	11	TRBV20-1	SASRTANTEAF
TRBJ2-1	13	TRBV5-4	ASSFSGGADNEQF
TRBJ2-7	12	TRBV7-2	ASSSHGALGEQY
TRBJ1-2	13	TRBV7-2	ASSPPGGSPYGYT
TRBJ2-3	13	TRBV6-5	ASSRAGPRTDTQY
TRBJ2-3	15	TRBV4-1	ASSPQLQGSSTDTQY
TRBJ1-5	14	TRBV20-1	SASLRAPDSNQPQH
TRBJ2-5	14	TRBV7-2	ASSSTSGGAVETQY
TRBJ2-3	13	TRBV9	ASSAGQPSTDTQY
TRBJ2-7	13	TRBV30	AWSEPWEYRVEQY
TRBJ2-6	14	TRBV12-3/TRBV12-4	ASSPRRTAGANVLT
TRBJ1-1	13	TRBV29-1	SVTGGWGMNTEAF
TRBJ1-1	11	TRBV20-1	SSRGRGDTEAF
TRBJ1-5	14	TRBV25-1	ASSDPRQGADQPQH
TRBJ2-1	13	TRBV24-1	DTSDRQGRAGEQF
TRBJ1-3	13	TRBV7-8	ASSLSREYGNTIY
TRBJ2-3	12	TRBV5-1	ASSFGQGADTQY
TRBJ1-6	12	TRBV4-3	ASSQAGLVSPLH
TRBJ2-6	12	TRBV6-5	ASTARSGANVLT
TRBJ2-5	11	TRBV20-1	SAYRQGVETQY
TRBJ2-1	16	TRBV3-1	ASSQDHGGFRSYNEQF
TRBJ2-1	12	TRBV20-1	SASTGSSYNEQF
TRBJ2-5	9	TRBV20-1	SASPRETQY
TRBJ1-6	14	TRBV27	ASSLLGSSYNSPLH
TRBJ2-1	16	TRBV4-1	ASSQVSMDLSIYNEQF
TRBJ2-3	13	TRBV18	ASSGTRGGTDTQY
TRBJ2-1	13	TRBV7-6	ASSPEAGGFNEQF
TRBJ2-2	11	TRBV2	ASREQGSGELF
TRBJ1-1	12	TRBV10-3	AISTGGQSTEAF
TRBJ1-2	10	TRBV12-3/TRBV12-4	ASSLGTGRYT
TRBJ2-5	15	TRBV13	ASSSKTSGGAEETQY
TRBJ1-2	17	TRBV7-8	ASSFGPRLDSGGYYGYT
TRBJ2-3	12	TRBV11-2	ASSADRSTDTQY
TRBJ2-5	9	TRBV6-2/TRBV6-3	ASRYRETQY
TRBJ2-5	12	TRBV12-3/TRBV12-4	ASSFRGARETQY
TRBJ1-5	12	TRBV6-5	ASSSRGPNQPQH
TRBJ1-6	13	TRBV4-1	ASSQARQYNSPLH
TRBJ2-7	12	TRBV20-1	SAYLQGSSYEQY
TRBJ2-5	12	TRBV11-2	ASSHRQGQETQY
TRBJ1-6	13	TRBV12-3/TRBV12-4	ASSLRTGGVSPLH